This TCR beta chain was profiled in a study of tumor-infiltrating lymphocytes in primary liver carcinoma. For the study at large: Staged T1-T3 N0M0, the tumors had sizes that ranged from about 4 to 10 cm across.

The CDR3 has 13 residues. Germline CDR1 and CDR2: SGHTA and FQGTGA. Whole-study findings and limits: Tumor-adjacent and tumor-blood pairs shared less of their repertoires than tumor region pairs shared.

Total RNA (approximately 500 ng) served as template for TCR beta cDNA synthesis primed by a constant-region primer. Employing slightly modified ARM-PCR, three nested multiplex PCR rounds were run, and these gave rise to the TCR beta libraries. Use of TRBV1-TRBV30 forward primers with a C-beta reverse primer characterized the first two PCR rounds, which lasted roughly 11 cycles each. One entry per CDR3 protein, called by TCRdb with MiXCR from the multiplex PCR reads. Of approximately 100,000 distinct CDR3 sequences in the sample, around 71% were seen once. Comment on this clonotype: The antigen is undetermined. This could be a read error, since a much larger clone is one nucleotide away.

Unsorted bulk tissue of roughly 19-30 mg yielded co-extracted RNA and DNA. Five separate regions were sampled from each tumor. The sequenced material came from liver tumor tissue from sampling region 2. Subset of the sample: tumor region T2, inferior pole. This chain joins TRBV7-3 and TRBJ2-5; D is undetermined. This sequence originates from a woman aged 55 to 70 with primary liver carcinoma and hepatitis B virus infection. Here the CDR3 reads CASSSTLQETRYF. The CDR3 coding sequence is TGTGCCAGCAGCTCCACGCTCCAAGAGACCCGGTACTTC. The variable domain in full, with the rest retrieved from reference TRBV7-3 and TRBJ2-5, is GAGVSQTPSNKVTEKGKYVELRCDPISGHTALYWYRQSLGQGPEFLIYFQGTGAADDSGLPNDRFFAVRPEGSVSTLKIQRTERGDSAVYLCASSSTLQETRYFGPGTRLLVL.